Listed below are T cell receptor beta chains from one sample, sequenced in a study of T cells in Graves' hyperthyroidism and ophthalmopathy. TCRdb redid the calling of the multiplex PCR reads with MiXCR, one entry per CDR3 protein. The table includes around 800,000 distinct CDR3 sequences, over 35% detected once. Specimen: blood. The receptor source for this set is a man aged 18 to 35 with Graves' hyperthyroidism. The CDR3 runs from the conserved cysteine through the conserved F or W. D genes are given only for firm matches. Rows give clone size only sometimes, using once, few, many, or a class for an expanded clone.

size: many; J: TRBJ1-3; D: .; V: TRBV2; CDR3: CASNTDGGGGNTIYF; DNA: TGTGCCAGCAACACGGACGGCGGGGGTGGAAACACCATATATTTT
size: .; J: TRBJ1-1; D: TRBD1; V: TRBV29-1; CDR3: CSARDRGRSNTEAFF; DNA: TGCAGCGCTAGAGACAGGGGACGGAGTAACACTGAAGCTTTCTTT
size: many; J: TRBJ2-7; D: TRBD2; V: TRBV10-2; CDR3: CASKLSGAEQYF; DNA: TGCGCCAGCAAACTCAGCGGGGCCGAGCAGTACTTC
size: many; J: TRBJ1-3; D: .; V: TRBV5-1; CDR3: CASSLDFSGNTIYF; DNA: TGTGCCAGCAGCTTAGATTTCTCTGGAAACACCATATATTTT
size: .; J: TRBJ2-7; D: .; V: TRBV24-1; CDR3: CATSRGVSYEQYF; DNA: TGTGCCACCAGCAGGGGGGTCTCCTACGAGCAGTACTTC
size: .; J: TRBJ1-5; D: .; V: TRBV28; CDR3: CASSLGPAYSNQPQHF; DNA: TGTGCCAGCAGTTTAGGTCCGGCGTATAGCAATCAGCCCCAGCATTTT
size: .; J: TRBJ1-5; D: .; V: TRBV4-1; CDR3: CASSQGRGPNNQPQHF; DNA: TGCGCCAGCAGCCAAGGGCGGGGGCCGAACAATCAGCCCCAGCATTTT
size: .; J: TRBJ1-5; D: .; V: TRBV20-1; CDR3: CSGGGSQPQHF; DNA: TGCAGTGGGGGGGGCAGCCAGCCCCAGCATTTT
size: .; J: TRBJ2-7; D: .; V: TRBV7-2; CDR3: CASSQALVGSYEQYF; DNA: TGCGCCAGCAGCCAAGCGTTGGTCGGCTCCTACGAGCAGTACTTC
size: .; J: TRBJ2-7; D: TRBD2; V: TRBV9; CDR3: CASSFGTSGAMQYF; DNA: TGTGCCAGCAGCTTTGGGACTAGCGGGGCGATGCAGTACTTC
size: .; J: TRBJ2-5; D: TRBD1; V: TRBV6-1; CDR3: CASSGAGTGETQYF; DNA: TGTGCCAGCAGTGGGGCAGGGACAGGAGAGACCCAGTACTTC
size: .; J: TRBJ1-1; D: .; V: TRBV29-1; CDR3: CSAGRGDGGSNTEAFF; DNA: TGCAGCGCTGGGAGGGGGGACGGAGGATCGAACACTGAAGCTTTCTTT
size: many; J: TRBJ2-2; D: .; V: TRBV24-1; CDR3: CATGEENSGELFF; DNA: TGTGCCACCGGGGAGGAAAACTCCGGGGAGCTGTTTTTT
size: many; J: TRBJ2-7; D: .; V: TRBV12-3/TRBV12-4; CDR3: CASSLIPAHEQYF; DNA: TGTGCCAGCAGTTTAATACCAGCACACGAGCAGTACTTC
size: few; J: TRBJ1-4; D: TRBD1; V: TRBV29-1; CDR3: CSAEGARGEKLFF; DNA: TGCAGCGCCGAGGGGGCCCGGGGTGAAAAACTGTTTTTT
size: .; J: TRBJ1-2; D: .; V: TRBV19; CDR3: CASSHSPYGYTF; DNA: TGTGCCAGTAGTCATTCCCCTTATGGCTACACCTTC
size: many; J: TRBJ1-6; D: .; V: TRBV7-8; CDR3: CASSLERWISRPLHF; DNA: TGTGCCAGCAGCTTAGAGCGGTGGATATCGAGACCCCTCCACTTT
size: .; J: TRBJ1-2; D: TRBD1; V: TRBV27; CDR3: CASRVVGQGAFGYTF; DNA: TGTGCCAGCAGAGTTGTGGGACAGGGGGCGTTTGGCTACACCTTC
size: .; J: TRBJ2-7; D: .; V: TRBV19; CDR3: CASSLMQGSYEQYF; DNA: TGTGCCAGCAGTTTAATGCAGGGTTCCTACGAGCAGTACTTC
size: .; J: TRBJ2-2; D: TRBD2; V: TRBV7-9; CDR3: CAGSLRRAGDTGELFF; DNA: TGTGCCGGCAGCCTCCGAAGGGCGGGAGACACCGGGGAGCTGTTTTTT
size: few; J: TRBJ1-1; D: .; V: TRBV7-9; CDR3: CASSLFEVGLDEAFF; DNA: TGTGCCAGCAGCTTATTTGAGGTCGGATTAGATGAAGCTTTCTTT
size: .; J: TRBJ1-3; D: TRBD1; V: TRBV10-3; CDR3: CASRGDRGKRYTIYF; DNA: TGTGCCAGCAGAGGGGACAGGGGTAAACGGTACACCATATATTTT
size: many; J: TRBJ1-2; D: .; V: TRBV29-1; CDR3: CSVPGGRTTYGYTF; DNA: TGCAGCGTGCCCGGGGGACGGACGACCTATGGCTACACCTTC
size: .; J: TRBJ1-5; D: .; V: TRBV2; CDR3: CASSPYEGTEQPQHF; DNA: TGTGCCAGCAGCCCATACGAGGGTACGGAGCAGCCCCAGCATTTT
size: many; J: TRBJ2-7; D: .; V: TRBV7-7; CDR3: CASSLGGDSYEQYF; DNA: TGTGCCAGCAGCTTAGGGGGGGACAGCTACGAGCAGTACTTC
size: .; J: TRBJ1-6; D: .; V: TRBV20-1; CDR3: CSARGGGRNSPLHF; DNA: TGCAGTGCTAGAGGGGGGGGGAGGAATTCACCCCTCCACTTT
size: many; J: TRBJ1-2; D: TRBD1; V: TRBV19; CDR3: CASSRPGQGFGYTF; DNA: TGTGCCAGTAGCCGCCCGGGACAGGGATTTGGCTACACCTTC
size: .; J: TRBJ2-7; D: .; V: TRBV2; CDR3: CASSGDRAYEPQYF; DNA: TGTGCCAGCAGTGGGGATAGAGCCTACGAACCGCAGTACTTC
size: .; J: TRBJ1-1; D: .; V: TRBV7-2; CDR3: CASKKAANTEAFF; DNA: TGTGCCAGCAAAAAAGCCGCGAACACTGAAGCTTTCTTT
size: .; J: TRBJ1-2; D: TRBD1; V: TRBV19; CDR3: CASDQGDGYTF; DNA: TGTGCCAGCGACCAGGGGGATGGCTACACCTTC
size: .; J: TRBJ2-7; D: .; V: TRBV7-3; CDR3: CASRYRDTNSYEQYF; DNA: TGTGCCAGCCGCTACCGGGACACCAACTCCTACGAGCAGTACTTC
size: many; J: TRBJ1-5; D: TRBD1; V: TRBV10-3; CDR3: CAAGQGEQPQHF; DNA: TGTGCCGCTGGACAGGGAGAACAGCCCCAGCATTTT
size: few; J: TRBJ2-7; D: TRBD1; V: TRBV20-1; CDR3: CSATRDRGTYEQYF; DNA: TGCAGTGCTACCCGGGACAGGGGGACCTACGAGCAGTACTTC
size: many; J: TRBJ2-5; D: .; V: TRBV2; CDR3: CASSTRQYQETQYF; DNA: TGTGCCAGCAGCACTAGACAGTACCAAGAGACCCAGTACTTC
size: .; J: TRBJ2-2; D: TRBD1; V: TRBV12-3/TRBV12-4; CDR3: CASSPTGQGVTGELFF; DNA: TGTGCCAGCAGTCCGACGGGACAGGGAGTGACCGGGGAGCTGTTTTTT
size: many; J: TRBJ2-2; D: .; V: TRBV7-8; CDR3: CASSLAVAGELFF; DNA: TGTGCCAGCAGCTTAGCGGTCGCCGGGGAGCTGTTTTTT
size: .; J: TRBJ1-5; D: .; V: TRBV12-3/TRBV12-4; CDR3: CASSHSGNQPQHF; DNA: TGTGCCAGCTCTCACAGTGGGAATCAGCCCCAGCATTTT
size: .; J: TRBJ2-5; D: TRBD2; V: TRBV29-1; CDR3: CSVEDTSGKETQYF; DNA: TGCAGCGTTGAAGATACTAGCGGGAAAGAGACCCAGTACTTC
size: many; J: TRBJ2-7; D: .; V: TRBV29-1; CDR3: CSVESRGTSSYEQYF; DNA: TGCAGCGTTGAATCGAGGGGCACCAGCTCCTACGAGCAGTACTTC
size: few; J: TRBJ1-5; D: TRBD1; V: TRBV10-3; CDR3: CASIRDSSNQPQHF; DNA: TGTGCCAGCATCCGGGACAGCAGCAATCAGCCCCAGCATTTT
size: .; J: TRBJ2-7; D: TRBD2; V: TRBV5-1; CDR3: CASSLGEGRVYEQYF; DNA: TGCGCCAGCAGCTTGGGGGAGGGGAGGGTCTACGAGCAGTACTTC
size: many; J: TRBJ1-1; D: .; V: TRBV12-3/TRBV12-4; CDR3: CASTLGLEAFF; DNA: TGTGCCAGCACTTTGGGGTTGGAAGCTTTCTTT
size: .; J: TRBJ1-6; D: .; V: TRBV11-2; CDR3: CASSWGQRYNSPLHF; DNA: TGTGCCAGCAGCTGGGGCCAGCGCTATAATTCACCCCTCCACTTT
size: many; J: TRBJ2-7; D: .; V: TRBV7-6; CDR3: CASSLVGRGYEQYF; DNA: TGTGCCAGCAGCTTAGTGGGACGGGGCTACGAGCAGTACTTC
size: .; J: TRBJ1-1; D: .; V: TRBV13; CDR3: CASSFGKDHTEAFF; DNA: TGTGCCAGCAGCTTCGGGAAGGATCACACTGAAGCTTTCTTT
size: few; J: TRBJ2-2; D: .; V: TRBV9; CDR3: CASSAEGRRNTGELFF; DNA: TGTGCCAGCAGCGCTGAGGGACGGAGGAACACCGGGGAGCTGTTTTTT
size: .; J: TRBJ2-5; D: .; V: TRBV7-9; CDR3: CATRPGVTEGPQETQYF; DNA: TGTGCCACCCGACCCGGGGTCACGGAGGGCCCTCAGGAGACCCAGTACTTC
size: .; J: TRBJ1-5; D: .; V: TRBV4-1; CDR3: CASSQGYLPQPQHF; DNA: TGCGCCAGCAGCCAAGGGTACCTCCCCCAGCCCCAGCATTTT
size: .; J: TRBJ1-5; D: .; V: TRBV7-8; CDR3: CASSFYICSGAQDPNQPQHF; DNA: .
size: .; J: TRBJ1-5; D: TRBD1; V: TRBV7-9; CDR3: CASSQEPGGLGQPQHF; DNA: TGCGCCAGCAGCCAAGAACCAGGGGGCTTGGGTCAGCCCCAGCATTTT
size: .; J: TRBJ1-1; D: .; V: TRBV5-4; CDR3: CASSLDVSQNTEAFF; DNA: TGTGCCAGCAGCTTGGACGTCAGCCAGAACACTGAAGCTTTCTTT
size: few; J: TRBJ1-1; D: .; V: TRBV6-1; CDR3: CASTVGENTEAFF; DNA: TGTGCCAGCACGGTGGGAGAGAACACTGAAGCTTTCTTT
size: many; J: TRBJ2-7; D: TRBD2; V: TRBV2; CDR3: CACGGARSGEQYF; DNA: TGTGCCTGCGGGGGGGCACGGTCCGGCGAGCAGTACTTC
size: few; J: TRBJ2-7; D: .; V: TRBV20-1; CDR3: CSAQPDIVLYEQYF; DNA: TGCAGTGCTCAACCCGACATCGTCCTATACGAGCAGTACTTC
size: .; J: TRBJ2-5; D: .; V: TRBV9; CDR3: CASSATGTTHETQYF; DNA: TGTGCCAGCAGCGCCACCGGGACGACCCACGAGACCCAGTACTTC
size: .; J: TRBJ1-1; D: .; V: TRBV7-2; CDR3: CASSLDTGVWTEAFF; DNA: TGTGCCAGCAGCTTAGATACGGGTGTATGGACTGAAGCTTTCTTT
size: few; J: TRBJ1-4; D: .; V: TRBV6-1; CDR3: CASSEVGGTNEKLFF; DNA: TGTGCCAGCAGTGAAGTCGGGGGTACGAACGAAAAACTGTTTTTT
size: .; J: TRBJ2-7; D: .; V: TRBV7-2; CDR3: CASSLGDSAQYF; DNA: TGTGCCAGCAGCTTAGGTGACAGCGCGCAGTACTTC
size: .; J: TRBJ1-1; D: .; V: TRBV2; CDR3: CASIETGGVSNTEAFF; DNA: TGTGCCAGCATAGAGACAGGCGGGGTGTCGAACACTGAAGCTTTCTTT
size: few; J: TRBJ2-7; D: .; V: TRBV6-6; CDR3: CASSYIRGLTADEQYF; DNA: TGTGCCAGCAGTTATATCCGGGGACTGACGGCTGACGAGCAGTACTTC